The 8 T cell receptor beta chains reported below all come from one sample, sequenced in a study of CD4 T cells in relation to SARS-CoV-2 and coronaviruses. Unexposed donor CD4+ T cells date from about 2011-2019, before the COVID-19 pandemic. CD4+ T cells were isolated from the cells after around 9 days of culture. Assay: immunoSEQ multiplex PCR; the TCRdb copy retains only in-frame clones and omits some. The top ten clones hold 20% to 25% of a sample with 18,000 or so clones, just under 75% of them seen once. What these receptors recognize is not known. The specimen was CD4+ T cells from PBMCs, cultured in vitro. These receptors came from a human donor in good health.

The chain carries TRBV19 and TRBJ2-1, with D tentatively TRBD1 or TRBD2 (5 bases each). CDR3 length equals 15 residues. Germline lookup yields CDR1 LNHDA and CDR2 SQIVND (reference sequence). Trimming left V 3 bases short and J 5 bases short, with 14 bases between. This chain's CDR3 is CASSISSGPHNEQFF. CDR3 DNA: TGTGCCAGTAGTATCTCTTCGGGACCCCACAATGAGCAGTTCTTC.

This chain connects TRBV6-6 to TRBJ2-3; 9 nucleotides line up with TRBD1. The CDR3 is 15 residues long. In germline, CDR1 is MNHNY, CDR2 SVGAGI (reference sequence). Trimming took 6 bases from V and 3 from J; bases not matched to a gene: 7. DNA of the CDR3: TGTGCCAGCAGCCTACGGGGACAGGGAACAGATACGCAGTATTTT. Translating it yields CASSLRGQGTDTQYF.

In DNA form, the CDR3 reads TGCGCCAGCAGCCTAATGGGTCTAGCGGGAGACGAGCAGTACTTC. Its translation: CASSLMGLAGDEQYF. This sequence joins TRBV4-1 and TRBJ2-7; 10 bases line up with TRBD2. The CDR3 extends over 15 amino acids. Germline V gives CDR1 MGHRA, CDR2 YSYEKL. V was pared by 4 bases and J by 5 bases, with 8 bases of the junction left unmatched.

This chain uses TRBV7-6 with TRBJ2-3; 9 bases map to TRBD2. The ends lost 0 bases at V and 4 bases at J; junction bases unmatched: 14. The CDR3 is 19 amino acids. CDR1 SGHVS and CDR2 FNYEAQ come from the germline V gene. In DNA form, the CDR3 reads TGTGCCAGCAGCTTAGCCGGGGCTAGCGGGGCTATATCTTCAGATACGCAGTATTTT. Translation gives CASSLAGASGAISSDTQYF.

The rearrangement joins TRBV6-5 to TRBJ2-7; perhaps D is TRBD1 or TRBD2 (5 bases each). Germline CDR1 MNHEY, CDR2 SVGAGI. Trimming pared 11 bases from V and 3 bases from J, leaving 17 bases between. The CDR3 is 13 residues long. In DNA form, the CDR3 reads TGTGCCTCGCATCGGGACGGGAACTACGAGCAGTACTTC. Protein sequence: CASHRDGNYEQYF.

The chain employs TRBV11-2 and TRBJ1-2; 8 bases line up with TRBD1. CDR1 is SGHAT, CDR2 FQNNGV, per germline. The junction had 16 bases not matched to a gene; V was cut back by 5 bases and J by 5 bases. The CDR3 is 17 residues long. The CDR3 region has the DNA TGTGCCAGCAGCCCACTTATCAGCAGGGGGCGCCGGTATGGCTACACCTTC. Translation: CASSPLISRGRRYGYTF.

The chain couples TRBV2 to TRBJ2-3; no definite D call. Germline CDR1 SNHLY, CDR2 FYNNEI. V was pared by 4 bases and J by 2 bases, with 4 bases between. The CDR3 runs 12 residues. CDR3 sequence reads: CASSADTDTQYF. CDR3 coding DNA: TGTGCCAGCAGTGCCGACACAGATACGCAGTATTTT. Complete variable domain (other parts from reference TRBV2 and TRBJ2-3): EPEVTQTPSHQVTQMGQEVILRCVPISNHLYFYWYRQILGQKVEFLVSFYNNEISEKSEIFDDQFSVERPDGSNFTLKIRSTKLEDSAMYFCASSADTDTQYFGPGTRLTVL.

The J gene is TRBJ2-1, the V gene TRBV10-3, with 10 bases lining up with TRBD2. V trimming: 5 bases; J trimming: 0 bases; junction bases outside the gene matches: 1. The CDR3 has 15 amino acids. Germline V gene lookup returns CDR1 ENHRY and CDR2 SYGVKD. The CDR3, as DNA: TGTGCCATCAGTACTAGCGGGGCCTCCTACAATGAGCAGTTCTTC. Translation gives CAISTSGASYNEQFF.